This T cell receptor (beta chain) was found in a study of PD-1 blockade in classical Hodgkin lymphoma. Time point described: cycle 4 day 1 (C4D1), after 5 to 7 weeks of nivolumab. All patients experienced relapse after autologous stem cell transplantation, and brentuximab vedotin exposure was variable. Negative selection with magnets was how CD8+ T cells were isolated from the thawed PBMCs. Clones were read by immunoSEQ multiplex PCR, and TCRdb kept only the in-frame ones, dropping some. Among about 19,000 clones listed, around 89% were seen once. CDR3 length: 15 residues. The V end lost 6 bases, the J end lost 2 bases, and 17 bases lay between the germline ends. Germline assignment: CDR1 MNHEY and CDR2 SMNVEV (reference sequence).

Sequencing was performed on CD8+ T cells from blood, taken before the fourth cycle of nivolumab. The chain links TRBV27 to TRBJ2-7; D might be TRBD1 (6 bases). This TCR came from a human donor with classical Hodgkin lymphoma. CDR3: CASSGQLSYPYEQYF. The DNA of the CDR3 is TGTGCCAGCAGCGGACAGTTATCCTACCCCTACGAGCAGTACTTC.